The 22 T cell receptor beta chains below all came from one sample that was sequenced in a study of T-cell reconstitution after alpha-beta-depleted transplantation in children. Preparation of the TCRbeta library involved a method that used unique molecular identifiers. TCRdb re-derived calls from the PCR reads in MiXCR, one entry per CDR3 protein. The sample records roughly 610,000 distinct CDR3 sequences, about 10% being singletons. The specimen comprised PBMCs from the stem cell graft donor, sampled from the stem cell graft. The receptor set was obtained from a human donor who donated a stem cell graft to a child with acute myeloid leukemia.

V and J are TRBV5-1 and TRBJ1-3; D may be TRBD1 (6 bases). The V end lost 1 base, the J end lost 4 bases, and 18 bases lay between the germline ends. From germline, CDR1 is SGHRS and CDR2 YFSETQ. CDR3 length: 17 residues. CDR3 amino acids: CASSLTGGGSAGNTIYF. CDR3 DNA sequence: TGCGCCAGCAGCTTGACCGGAGGGGGGAGTGCCGGAAACACCATATATTTT.

This clonotype was seen a handful of times. The chain recombines TRBV7-2 with TRBJ2-2, with D possibly called TRBD1 or TRBD2 (5 bases each). Germline CDR1 SGHTA, CDR2 FQGNSA. The length of the CDR3 is 16 residues. The V and J ends lost 7 bases and 0 bases respectively, with 15 bases between them. This CDR3 reads CASTFRGRANTGELFF. The CDR3 nucleotides read TGTGCCAGCACTTTCCGGGGACGCGCGAACACCGGGGAGCTGTTTTTT.

This clonotype was counted only a few times. The rearrangement joins TRBV28 to TRBJ2-6, with 8 positions matching TRBD1. The CDR3 is made up of 20 amino acids. CDR1 MDHEN and CDR2 SYDVKM come from the germline V gene. V lost 5 bases and J lost 3; bases outside the gene matches: 18. The CDR3 DNA follows: TGTGCCAGCAGTCCAGGACTCCGGACAGGGTTCATAGGTGGGGCCAACGTCCTGACTTTC. Translated, it gives CASSPGLRTGFIGGANVLTF.

This clonotype appeared many times. V and J are TRBV7-9 and TRBJ2-6; 8 bases are a match to TRBD1. Germline CDR1 is SEHNR and CDR2 is FQNEAQ (reference sequence). CDR3 length equals 17 residues. The V segment lost 4 bases and the J segment 3 bases; nucleotides outside the gene matches: 8. CDR3 in DNA: TGTGCCAGCAGCTACGGACAGGGAGCTAGTGGGGCCAACGTCCTGACTTTC. This translates into CASSYGQGASGANVLTF.

This clonotype has only a few counts. This chain connects TRBV6-1 to TRBJ2-1, with 12 positions matching TRBD2. Germline V gene sequence: CDR1 MNHNS, CDR2 SASEGT. J lost 8 bases, V lost 5 bases, and 7 bases had no gene match. The CDR3 totals 15 residues. CDR3 sequence (DNA): TGTGCCAGCAGTCTGACTAGCGGGAGATCTGATGAGCAGTTCTTC. Its translation is CASSLTSGRSDEQFF.

The V gene is TRBV7-8, the J gene TRBJ2-5, with 7 nucleotides matching TRBD1. The CDR3 has 16 amino acids. CDR1 is SGHVS and CDR2 is FQNEAQ in the germline V gene. V lost 5 bases to trimming and J lost 2 bases; unmatched junction nucleotides: 11. CDR3 loop: CASSPGPTGSQETQYF. CDR3 sequence (DNA): TGTGCCAGCAGCCCCGGCCCGACAGGGTCTCAAGAGACCCAGTACTTC.

The chain couples TRBV29-1 to TRBJ2-3; TRBD2 aligns across 10 bases. The germline V gene has CDR1 SQVTM and CDR2 ANQGSEA. The trim removed 2 bases at V and 4 bases at J, leaving 12 bases unmatched. This CDR3 spans 17 amino acids. The CDR3 region has the DNA TGCAGCGTTGAATGGGGGCTAGCGGGAGAGGGGGCAGATACGCAGTATTTT. This sequence encodes CSVEWGLAGEGADTQYF.

This clonotype was detected a few times. This chain uses TRBV20-1 with TRBJ1-4; weak D call: TRBD1 (5 bases). The CDR3 is 14 residues long. V was clipped by 5 bases and J by 4 bases, with 14 bases between them. Looked up from germline, CDR1 is DFQATT and CDR2 is SNEGSKA (reference sequence). The CDR3: CSAGDVTFNEKLFF. DNA of the CDR3: TGCAGTGCTGGGGACGTGACCTTTAATGAAAAACTGTTTTTT.

This clonotype has ten or more counts. The chain combines TRBV12-3 or TRBV12-4 with TRBJ1-5; 10 bases fit TRBD1. After removal of 3 bases from V and 5 bases from J, the junction contained 1 base not matched to a gene. The CDR3 runs to 14 residues. Here the CDR3 DNA reads TGTGCCAGCAGTTTGGGGACAGGGGATCAGCCCCAGCATTTT. Protein sequence: CASSLGTGDQPQHF.

This clonotype was observed a handful of times. This chain uses TRBV4-3 with TRBJ1-2; tentatively, D is TRBD1 (5 bases). Germline V gives CDR1 LGHNA, CDR2 YSLEER. The length of the CDR3 is 14 residues. V was trimmed by 0 bases and J by 7 bases, leaving 12 bases between them. CDR3 DNA: TGCGCCAGCAGCCAAGATGTAAGGGGAATTGGCTACACCTTC. This sequence encodes CASSQDVRGIGYTF.

This clonotype has only a few counts. The chain couples TRBV20-1 to TRBJ2-1, with 8 bases lining up with TRBD2. CDR3 length: 17 residues. The V gene end was trimmed by 0 bases and the J gene end by 2 bases; junction bases not matched to a gene: 9. Germline V gives CDR1 DFQATT, CDR2 SNEGSKA (reference sequence). The CDR3 DNA is TGCAGTGCTAGAGATCCAGCCACTAGCGGTACCTACAATGAGCAGTTCTTC. Translated: CSARDPATSGTYNEQFF.

This clonotype appeared a few times. The rearrangement uses TRBV7-8 and TRBJ2-4; TRBD2 agrees at 13 bases. Trimming cost V 4 bases and J 0 bases; bases outside gene matches: 12. The CDR3 runs to 20 residues. Germline-derived CDR1 and CDR2 are SGHVS and FQNEAQ. In DNA form, the CDR3 reads TGTGCCAGCAGCTCCGGACTAGCGGGAGAGAGAGGACTAGCCAAAAACATTCAGTACTTC. Amino acids: CASSSGLAGERGLAKNIQYF.

The CDR3 sequence: CASSSGGQTYEQYF. The CDR3 nucleotides read TGCGCCAGCAGCTCAGGGGGCCAGACCTACGAGCAGTACTTC. The rearrangement uses TRBV5-1 and TRBJ2-7; 8 bases agree with TRBD1. The germline V gene encodes CDR1 SGHRS and CDR2 YFSETQ. The CDR3 has 14 amino acids. V was pared by 3 bases and J by 2 bases, with 4 bases of the junction left unmatched. The entire variable domain, with the rest obtained from reference TRBV5-1 and TRBJ2-7, is as follows: KAGVTQTPRYLIKTRGQQVTLSCSPISGHRSVSWYQQTPGQGLQFLFEYFSETQRNKGNFPGRFSGRQFSNSRSEMNVSTLELGDSALYLCASSSGGQTYEQYFGPGTRLTVT.

The CDR3 sequence: CSVLTGTGYEQYF. The DNA for the CDR3 is TGCAGCGTTCTAACCGGGACAGGTTACGAGCAGTACTTC. The chain joins TRBV29-1 to TRBJ2-7; 8 bases fit TRBD1. CDR1 and CDR2 from the germline V gene are SQVTM and ANQGSEA. The CDR3 is made up of 13 amino acids. With 5 bases clipped from V and 4 bases from J, the junction kept 7 bases outside the gene matches.

This clonotype came up many times. The gene calls are TRBV14 and TRBJ2-7; perhaps TRBD2 as D (6 bases). Germline V gives CDR1 SGHDN, CDR2 FVKESK. The ends were cut back, 6 bases at V and 3 bases at J, with 12 bases in the middle. There are 13 residues in the CDR3. CDR3 sequence: CASSKTSLYEQYF. DNA of the CDR3: TGTGCCAGCAGTAAGACTAGTCTCTACGAGCAGTACTTC.

This clonotype showed up many times. The chain links TRBV12-3 or TRBV12-4 to TRBJ1-5; D might be TRBD1 (6 bases). V was shortened by 5 bases and J by 7 bases, with 9 bases between the two germline ends. The CDR3 length is 12 residues. The CDR3 DNA follows: TGTGCCAGCAGTACAGGGATCCAGCCCCAGCATTTT. Encoded protein: CASSTGIQPQHF.

CDR3 sequence reads: CASSQEGTGLGEQYF. The DNA of the CDR3 is TGCGCCAGCAGCCAAGAAGGGACGGGCTTGGGCGAGCAGTACTTC. This chain connects TRBV4-1 to TRBJ2-7; D tentatively reads TRBD1 or TRBD2 (5 bases each). The CDR3 is 15 amino acids. Looked up from germline, CDR1 is MGHRA and CDR2 is YSYEKL. Trimming took 0 bases from V and 6 from J, leaving 15 bases between them.

This clonotype was picked up many times. V and J are TRBV6-4 and TRBJ2-3; D is perhaps TRBD1 or TRBD2 (5 bases each). The V gene lost 2 bases and the J gene lost 4 bases, with 7 bases spanning the gap. Germline V gene sequence: CDR1 MRHNA, CDR2 SNTAGT. The CDR3 consists of 13 residues. DNA of the CDR3: TGTGCCAGCAGTGACGGGGACGCAGATACGCAGTATTTT. Translating gives CASSDGDADTQYF.

The J gene is TRBJ2-7, the V gene TRBV6-1; 9 bases fit TRBD1. The ends lost 0 bases at V and 5 bases at J; junction bases unmatched: 5. From germline, CDR1 is MNHNS and CDR2 SASEGT. The CDR3 consists of 15 residues. The CDR3 protein is CASSEAPGQGDEQYF. CDR3 nucleotides: TGTGCCAGCAGTGAAGCTCCGGGACAGGGTGACGAGCAGTACTTC.

This clonotype has at least ten counts. The chain has TRBV27 and TRBJ1-2; D remains unclear. The CDR3 contains 13 residues. V lost 2 bases and J lost 0, with 4 bases in between. CDR1 and CDR2 from the germline V gene are MNHEY and SMNVEV (reference sequence). CDR3 in amino acids: CASSLKANYGYTF. CDR3 nucleotide sequence: TGTGCCAGCAGTTTAAAAGCTAACTATGGCTACACCTTC.

A few counts support this clonotype. This chain uses TRBV11-2 with TRBJ2-6; possibly TRBD1 for D (5 bases). Trimming left V 3 bases short and J 0 bases short, with 24 bases between. Germline V gene sequence: CDR1 SGHAT, CDR2 FQNNGV. This CDR3 has 21 residues. For the CDR3, the DNA is TGTGCCAGCAGCTTCCTAGGGCAATCAGGGATATTCCGCTCTGGGGCCAACGTCCTGACTTTC. It is translated as CASSFLGQSGIFRSGANVLTF.

This clonotype was detected many times. This sequence joins TRBV5-1 and TRBJ2-6; D unresolved. The CDR3 sequence is 16 residues long. The V end was cut by 0 bases, the J end by 2 bases, with 9 bases between. Germline V lookup: CDR1 SGHRS, CDR2 YFSETQ. Written as DNA, the CDR3 is TGCGCCAGCAGCTTGGACAGTCAGGCTGGGGCCAACGTCCTGACTTTC. Protein: CASSLDSQAGANVLTF.